This record concerns one T cell receptor beta chain sequence. Germline loops: CDR1 DFQATT, CDR2 SNEGSKA (reference sequence). J lost 6 bases, V lost 3 bases, and 9 bases had no gene match. The CDR3 consists of 16 residues. The sample comes from a study of blood T cell repertoires in COVID-19. Study background: COVID-19 samples from acute and convalescent phases originated in the United States, Italy and Spain. Sources were T cells, B-cell-depleted T cells, or PBMCs; the material itself was cDNA or gDNA.

Assay used: immunoSEQ multiplex PCR; TCRdb lists only in-frame clones, some missing. The sample yields approximately 150,000 clones, roughly 85% seen once. This sequence originates from a human donor in a cohort sampled during active COVID-19. The V call is TRBV20-1, the J call TRBJ1-5; TRBD1 matches 12 bases. The specimen was peripheral blood. The CDR3 bases are TGCAGTGCTAGTTCGGGACAGGGGGCCGGGGCTCAGCCCCAGCATTTT. Residues: CSASSGQGAGAQPQHF.